The 18 T cell receptor beta chains in this list originate from one sample, sequenced in a study of shared clonotypes between healthy human individuals. The data were produced by immunoSEQ multiplex PCR, yet TCRdb's version contains in-frame clones alone and is incomplete. The repertoire holds fewer than 700,000 clones, with around 78% as singletons. The sample taken for sequencing was PBMCs. These receptors all come from a woman in her forties in good health. Some clones in this sample may be carry-over from other donors' samples.

The chain uses TRBV9 and TRBJ2-1; TRBD2 matches at 14 bases. Germline assignment: CDR1 SGDLS and CDR2 YYNGEE. With 3 bases clipped from V and 0 bases from J, the junction kept 14 bases outside the gene matches. This CDR3 is 21 amino acids long. DNA of the CDR3: TGTGCCAGCAGCGCGCAGGGACTAGCGGGAGAATATGACAGCTCCTACAATGAGCAGTTCTTC. This codes for CASSAQGLAGEYDSSYNEQFF.

CDR3 amino acids: CASSPGTEYNSPLHF. For the CDR3, the DNA is TGTGCCAGCAGCCCCGGGACAGAATATAATTCACCCCTCCACTTT. The chain carries TRBV7-9 and TRBJ1-6, with 7 positions matching TRBD1. The CDR3 contains 15 residues. CDR1 and CDR2 (germline): SEHNR, FQNEAQ (reference sequence). J lost 4 bases, V lost 5 bases, and 5 bases had no gene match.

The rearrangement uses TRBV28 and TRBJ2-2; 10 bases fit TRBD2. Germline values: CDR1 MDHEN, CDR2 SYDVKM. The V and J ends lost 6 bases and 7 bases, in that order; junction bases with no gene match: 11. This CDR3 has 16 amino acids. This CDR3 reads CASSASGRKVGGELFF. The CDR3 coding sequence is TGTGCCAGCAGCGCTAGCGGGAGAAAGGTTGGCGGGGAGCTGTTTTTT.

The chain is built from TRBV7-9 and TRBJ1-1; possibly TRBD1 for D (5 bases). The CDR3 sequence is 13 residues long. The germline V and J ends were trimmed by 5 bases and 5 bases, with 12 bases remaining between them. Per the germline V gene, CDR1 is SEHNR and CDR2 is FQNEAQ (reference sequence). The CDR3: CASSAGWGTEAFF. CDR3 coding DNA: TGTGCCAGCAGCGCTGGATGGGGGACTGAAGCTTTCTTT. The whole variable domain, filled in from reference TRBV7-9 and TRBJ1-1, reads DTGVSQNPRHKITKRGQNVTFRCDPISEHNRLYWYRQTLGQGPEFLTYFQNEAQLEKSRLLSDRFSAERPKGSFSTLEIQRTEQGDSAMYLCASSAGWGTEAFFGQGTRLTVV.

V is TRBV19 and J is TRBJ2-4; 11 bases are shared with TRBD2. V lost 5 bases and J lost 7; bases outside the gene matches: 4. Germline CDR1 and CDR2: LNHDA and SQIVND (reference sequence). The CDR3 loop spans 14 amino acids. CDR3 in DNA: TGTGCCAGTAGTGCCCTAGCGGGAGGTAACATTCAGTACTTC. Translation gives CASSALAGGNIQYF.

The V gene is TRBV30, the J gene TRBJ1-2; D is unresolved. The germline V and J ends were trimmed by 3 bases and 1 base, with 12 bases remaining between them. From germline, CDR1 is GTSNPN and CDR2 SVGIG (reference sequence). The CDR3 has 14 residues. The CDR3 coding sequence is TGTGCCTGGAGAGGTCGAACTTTTAACTATGGCTACACCTTC. This gives the protein CAWRGRTFNYGYTF.

The chain joins TRBV27 to TRBJ2-7; 9 nucleotides match TRBD1. The CDR3 length is 14 residues. In germline, CDR1 is MNHEY, CDR2 SMNVEV (reference sequence). V shed 5 bases and J 6 bases; nucleotides not matched to a gene: 8. The CDR3 nucleotides read TGTGCCAGCAGTCCTTGGACAGGGGTAGGCGAGCAGTACTTC. Protein sequence: CASSPWTGVGEQYF.

V gene TRBV28 combines with J gene TRBJ1-1; D call uncertain. V lost 3 bases and J 5 bases, leaving 16 bases between the germline ends. This CDR3 spans 15 amino acids. Germline lookup yields CDR1 MDHEN and CDR2 SYDVKM. The CDR3 bases are TGTGCCAGCAGTTTGGCCGCCGCCCCTAGGACTGAAGCTTTCTTT. Translation gives CASSLAAAPRTEAFF.

V is TRBV18 and J is TRBJ1-4, with a possible D match to TRBD1 (6 bases). CDR1 KGHSH and CDR2 LQKENI come from the germline V gene. V was cut by 3 bases and J by 5 bases, with 10 bases left in between. There are 14 residues in the CDR3. The CDR3 region is CASSPGGRNEKLFF. The CDR3 DNA sequence: TGTGCCAGCTCACCCGGGGGCAGAAATGAAAAACTGTTTTTT.

This chain joins TRBV15 and TRBJ1-2, with D unresolved. The germline CDR1 and CDR2 sequences are LNHNV and YYDKDF (reference sequence). The CDR3 is 14 amino acids. Trimming pared 0 bases from V and 4 bases from J, leaving 9 bases between. DNA of the CDR3: TGTGCCACCAGCAGAGATAGGGTCTCCTATGGCTACACCTTC. It translates to CATSRDRVSYGYTF.

V is TRBV5-4 and J is TRBJ2-7, with a tentative D call TRBD2 (6 bases). Trimming pared 3 bases from V and 0 bases from J, leaving 16 bases between. The CDR3 has 16 residues. CDR1 and CDR2 from the germline V gene are SGHNT and YYREEE (reference sequence). The CDR3 DNA reads as TGTGCCAGCAGCTCCGGAGGGACGGTCCTCTCCTACGAGCAGTACTTC. Its translation is CASSSGGTVLSYEQYF.

This chain connects TRBV28 to TRBJ1-2; a weak D match, TRBD1 (6 bases). The CDR3 is 13 residues long. The V gene lost 6 bases and the J gene lost 6 bases, with 14 bases spanning the gap. CDR1 is MDHEN and CDR2 is SYDVKM in the germline V gene. CDR3 in DNA: TGTGCCAGCAGGACCCCGGGGGCGGATGGCTACACCTTC. Its protein product is CASRTPGADGYTF.

The chain uses TRBV29-1 and TRBJ2-2; tentatively, D is TRBD1 (5 bases). V lost 4 bases to trimming and J lost 0 bases, with 9 bases between them. Germline lookup yields CDR1 SQVTM and CDR2 ANQGSEA. The CDR3 is made up of 14 amino acids. This chain's CDR3 is CSVATVANTGELFF. The CDR3 bases are TGCAGCGTTGCGACAGTCGCGAACACCGGGGAGCTGTTTTTT.

The rearrangement uses TRBV28 and TRBJ2-7, with 7 nucleotides matching TRBD2. V dropped 3 bases and J dropped 1; count of bases not matched to a gene: 3. CDR1 is MDHEN, CDR2 SYDVKM, per germline. The CDR3 totals 14 residues. This CDR3 is CASSLGAGSYEQYF. In DNA form, the CDR3 reads TGTGCCAGCAGTTTGGGAGCGGGATCCTACGAGCAGTACTTC.

This chain joins TRBV30 and TRBJ2-7; weak D call: TRBD1 (6 bases). The CDR3 is 13 amino acids. Trimming shortened V by 2 bases and J by 3 bases, and 11 bases separated the two germline ends. The germline V gene has CDR1 GTSNPN and CDR2 SVGIG (reference sequence). The CDR3 region has the DNA TGTGCCTGGAGTAGCGGCAGGGGCTACGAGCAGTACTTC. It is translated as CAWSSGRGYEQYF.

About this clone: Other DNA sequences from this sample encode an identical CDR3 as well. The rearrangement uses TRBV12-5 and TRBJ2-2, with 8 nucleotides matching TRBD1. The CDR3 length is 16 residues. Germline trimming cut 6 bases from V and 1 base from J; bases unmatched to any gene: 7. CDR1 and CDR2 from the germline V gene are LGHNT and FRNRAP. The CDR3 reads CASGLGQGENTGELFF. CDR3 bases: TGTGCTAGTGGGTTAGGACAGGGTGAGAACACCGGGGAGCTGTTTTTT.

The V and J genes are TRBV6-1 and TRBJ2-6; 12 bases line up with TRBD2. The CDR3 sequence is 18 residues long. Germline V gives CDR1 MNHNS, CDR2 SASEGT. The V and J ends lost 3 bases and 2 bases, in that order; junction bases with no gene match: 5. The CDR3 region is CASSDGLAGSAGANVLTF. CDR3 sequence (DNA): TGTGCCAGCAGTGATGGACTAGCGGGAAGCGCTGGGGCCAACGTCCTGACTTTC.

V and J are TRBV2 and TRBJ1-2, with 7 bases fitting TRBD1. Trimming cost V 5 bases and J 4 bases; bases outside gene matches: 4. The CDR3 runs 13 residues. Per germline, CDR1 SNHLY and CDR2 FYNNEI. The CDR3 protein is CASSWDSVYGYTF. DNA for the CDR3: TGTGCCAGCAGTTGGGACAGCGTCTATGGCTACACCTTC.